These 27 T cell receptor beta chains were all obtained from the same sample, sequenced in a study of T-cell reconstitution after alpha-beta-depleted transplantation in children (dated by TCRdb to about 2016). Libraries were made using PCR. Sequenced using an Illumina HiSeq 2500. To normalize quantification of the TCRbeta repertoire, the TCR libraries were built with molecular barcoding that relied on unique molecular identifiers. TCRdb trimmed public reads at Q25 via fastp, called clones via MiXCR and kept in-frame beta chains. Each entry merges the rows of one CDR3 protein and shows their most common DNA and genes. For this sample the table gives some 500,000 distinct CDR3 sequences, of which around 17% were detected only once. The leading ten clones occupy 2.5% to 3.5% of the sample. Here the sequenced sample was PBMCs from the stem cell graft donor, taken from the stem cell graft. The source of these receptors is a human donor who donated a stem cell graft to a child with acute lymphoblastic leukemia.

A single count supports this clonotype. The CDR3, as DNA: TGTGCCAGCAGCCCCAGGACAGCGATTCCTTCCTACAATGAGCAGTTCTTC. It is translated as CASSPRTAIPSYNEQFF. V is TRBV7-9 and J is TRBJ2-1; D perhaps matches TRBD1 (6 bases). The CDR3 runs to 17 residues. V was pared by 5 bases and J by 1 base, with 18 bases between. In germline, CDR1 is SEHNR, CDR2 FQNEAQ (reference sequence). The full variable domain, rest sourced from reference TRBV7-9 and TRBJ2-1, is DTGVSQNPRHKITKRGQNVTFRCDPISEHNRLYWYRQTLGQGPEFLTYFQNEAQLEKSRLLSDRFSAERPKGSFSTLEIQRTEQGDSAMYLCASSPRTAIPSYNEQFFGPGTRLTVL.

The V call is TRBV6-5, the J call TRBJ1-2; possibly TRBD1 for D (6 bases). Germline-derived CDR1 and CDR2 are MNHEY and SVGAGI. The CDR3 covers 14 residues. The V gene lost 0 bases and the J gene lost 3 bases, with 8 bases spanning the gap. CDR3 nucleotides: TGTGCCAGCAGTTACTCAAACAGGGACTATGGCTACACCTTC. Translating it yields CASSYSNRDYGYTF.

This clonotype showed up just a few times. This chain connects TRBV10-3 to TRBJ2-5; D is uncertain. The V gene's germline CDR1 is ENHRY and CDR2 SYGVKD. The CDR3 has 13 amino acids. V lost 11 bases, J lost 0 bases, and 13 bases lay in between. The CDR3 DNA is TGTGCCTCCTCCCCTCAGTACCAAGAGACCCAGTACTTC. As protein: CASSPQYQETQYF.

The chain has TRBV7-9 and TRBJ1-4, with D perhaps matching TRBD1 (5 bases). Germline assignment: CDR1 SEHNR and CDR2 FQNEAQ (reference sequence). Trimming removed 5 bases at V and 3 bases at J, with 13 bases between. The CDR3 is 15 residues long. The DNA of the CDR3 is TGTGCCAGCAGCCCTGGAAGGACATCTAATGAAAAACTGTTTTTT. It yields the protein CASSPGRTSNEKLFF.

This clonotype has at least ten counts. This sequence joins TRBV29-1 and TRBJ2-7, with 8 positions matching TRBD2. This CDR3 has 12 amino acids. CDR1 and CDR2 from the germline V gene are SQVTM and ANQGSEA. The V segment lost 5 bases and the J segment 6 bases; nucleotides outside the gene matches: 6. The CDR3 reads CSVLGTRGEQYF. The CDR3 DNA reads TGCAGCGTTCTCGGGACTAGAGGCGAGCAGTACTTC.

This clonotype was seen ten or more times. The chain recombines TRBV13 with TRBJ2-5; 7 bases agree with TRBD1. J gave up 5 bases and V 5 bases, and 8 bases lay outside the gene matches. The CDR3 consists of 14 residues. Germline assignment: CDR1 PRHDT and CDR2 FYEKMQ (reference sequence). CDR3 in amino acids: CASSPRQGSETQYF. DNA for the CDR3: TGTGCCAGCAGCCCCAGACAGGGAAGCGAGACCCAGTACTTC.

The V and J genes are TRBV27 and TRBJ2-7, with 10 bases aligning to TRBD2. The CDR3 covers 15 residues. V lost 6 bases, J lost 3 bases, and 8 bases stayed unmatched. Germline CDR1 MNHEY, CDR2 SMNVEV (reference sequence). The CDR3 region is CASRPRTSGFYEQYF. CDR3 nucleotide sequence: TGTGCCAGCAGACCCCGGACTAGCGGATTCTACGAGCAGTACTTC.

The chain links TRBV7-9 to TRBJ2-5; 8 bases match TRBD2. Trimming removed 2 bases from V and 5 bases from J; junction bases left unmatched: 7. This CDR3 comprises 15 residues. From germline, CDR1 is SEHNR and CDR2 FQNEAQ (reference sequence). The CDR3 bases are TGTGCCAGCAGCTTAAGACCGGGAGGGGTTGAGACCCAGTACTTC. Its protein is CASSLRPGGVETQYF.

This clonotype was found a few times. The rearrangement joins TRBV12-3 or TRBV12-4 to TRBJ2-3; D call uncertain. This CDR3 comprises 14 residues. V lost 6 bases and J lost 8, with 18 bases in between. CDR3 amino acids: CASSSSGPGGTQYF. CDR3 sequence (DNA): TGTGCCAGCAGCAGTTCCGGACCTGGCGGTACGCAGTATTTT.

The chain joins TRBV5-6 to TRBJ2-4; D might be TRBD1 or TRBD2, each matching 5 bases. V was shortened by 7 bases and J by 0 bases, with 17 bases between the two germline ends. The CDR3 consists of 16 residues. CDR1 and CDR2 (germline): SGHDT, YYEEEE. CDR3: CASHRVGDLAKNIQYF. The CDR3 DNA reads as TGTGCCAGCCACAGAGTCGGGGACCTAGCCAAAAACATTCAGTACTTC.

This clonotype was counted only a few times. J is TRBJ2-7 and V is TRBV6-5, with D unclear. This CDR3 has 14 amino acids. CDR1 and CDR2 from the germline V gene are MNHEY and SVGAGI. The V gene lost 0 bases and the J gene lost 3 bases, with 9 bases spanning the gap. The CDR3 sequence: CASSYSGAYYEQYF. CDR3 bases: TGTGCCAGCAGTTACTCCGGAGCCTACTACGAGCAGTACTTC.

The chain couples TRBV19 to TRBJ2-3; TRBD2 matches 12 bases. Trimming at V came to 10 bases and at J to 6 bases, leaving 8 bases not matched to a gene. This CDR3 is 14 amino acids long. Germline-derived CDR1 and CDR2 are LNHDA and SQIVND (reference sequence). CDR3 sequence (DNA): TGTGCCACAAGGACTAGCGGGACCGGGGATACGCAGTATTTT. Its protein product is CATRTSGTGDTQYF.

This clonotype was picked up a small number of times. The V gene is TRBV20-1, the J gene TRBJ1-5; D perhaps matches TRBD1 (5 bases). CDR1 DFQATT and CDR2 SNEGSKA come from the germline V gene (reference sequence). Trimming removed 0 bases at V and 4 bases at J, with 13 bases between. The CDR3 sequence is 15 residues long. The CDR3 protein is CSAREGTRVNQPQHF. The CDR3 nucleotides are TGCAGTGCTAGAGAAGGGACCAGGGTTAATCAGCCCCAGCATTTT.

The sample holds many counts of this clonotype. The chain carries TRBV15 and TRBJ1-2, with D maybe TRBD1 (6 bases). The germline V and J ends were trimmed by 4 bases and 2 bases, with 11 bases remaining between them. CDR3 length: 14 residues. Germline V gene sequence: CDR1 LNHNV, CDR2 YYDKDF (reference sequence). CDR3 residues: CATSIGDTNYGYTF. The CDR3 DNA sequence: TGTGCCACCAGCATCGGGGACACAAACTATGGCTACACCTTC.

This chain joins TRBV12-3 or TRBV12-4 and TRBJ2-7; D uncertain. Trimming shortened V by 6 bases and J by 3 bases, and 12 bases separated the two germline ends. This CDR3 is built from 13 residues. The CDR3 loop is CASRSYLNYEQYF. The CDR3 bases are TGTGCCAGCAGATCCTACCTTAACTACGAGCAGTACTTC.

This chain joins TRBV4-1 and TRBJ2-7, with 9 bases matching TRBD2. This CDR3 contains 15 residues. Germline CDR1 and CDR2: MGHRA and YSYEKL. Unmatched junction bases numbered 9, after V lost 6 bases and J lost 3 bases. This CDR3 reads CASRTSGSRYYEQYF. The CDR3 coding sequence is TGCGCCAGCAGGACTAGCGGCTCGCGCTACTACGAGCAGTACTTC.

The rearrangement uses TRBV5-1 and TRBJ1-1, with a possible D match to TRBD1 (5 bases). This CDR3 has 15 residues. Germline V gene lookup returns CDR1 SGHRS and CDR2 YFSETQ. Trimming removed 5 bases at V and 0 bases at J, with 14 bases between. The CDR3, as DNA: TGCGCCAGCAGATTCTCCAGGGAGATGAACACTGAAGCTTTCTTT. Translation: CASRFSREMNTEAFF.

The chain employs TRBV5-1 and TRBJ2-1; D unclear. The CDR3 consists of 15 residues. V lost 0 bases and J 4 bases, leaving 11 bases between the germline ends. The germline gives CDR1 SGHRS, CDR2 YFSETQ. The CDR3: CASSLGYLEYNEQFF. The DNA for the CDR3 is TGCGCCAGCAGCTTGGGGTACCTGGAGTACAATGAGCAGTTCTTC.

V usage is TRBV4-1 and J usage is TRBJ2-1, with a tentative D call TRBD1 (5 bases). Germline V CDR1 and CDR2: MGHRA, YSYEKL. The CDR3 totals 15 residues. Deletions cut 3 bases from V and 4 bases from J, with 13 bases between. CDR3 bases: TGCGCCAGCAGCCACTTACCGACAGCTTACAATGAGCAGTTCTTC. As protein: CASSHLPTAYNEQFF.

This clonotype was seen more than once but under ten times. The V and J genes are TRBV6-2 or TRBV6-3 and TRBJ2-5; 14 positions agree with TRBD2. The V gene end was trimmed by 2 bases and the J gene end by 5 bases; junction bases not matched to a gene: 16. Per the germline V gene, CDR1 is MNHEY and CDR2 is SVGEGT. There are 20 residues in the CDR3. In DNA form, the CDR3 reads TGTGCCAGCAGTTACCTCCCCGTGGGGACTAGCGGGAGTCCTCGGGAGACCCAGTACTTC. Its translation: CASSYLPVGTSGSPRETQYF.

This clonotype was recorded a few times. V is TRBV19 and J is TRBJ1-1; perhaps TRBD1 as D (6 bases). V lost 2 bases and J lost 2, with 9 bases in between. This CDR3 has 14 amino acids. Per the germline V gene, CDR1 is LNHDA and CDR2 is SQIVND (reference sequence). CDR3 residues: CASSIKGVNTEAFF. The CDR3 DNA follows: TGTGCCAGTAGTATAAAGGGGGTCAACACTGAAGCTTTCTTT.

This clonotype was observed at least ten times. The chain links TRBV6-5 to TRBJ2-5; D may correspond to TRBD1 or TRBD2 (6 bases each). Trimming shortened V by 2 bases and J by 3 bases, and 13 bases separated the two germline ends. Germline CDR1 and CDR2: MNHEY and SVGAGI. The CDR3 has 15 residues. CDR3 nucleotides: TGTGCCAGCAGTTACACATCGGGGGCTAAAGAGACCCAGTACTTC. Encoded protein: CASSYTSGAKETQYF.

This clonotype was observed a few times. The chain employs TRBV5-1 and TRBJ2-3; 12 nucleotides line up with TRBD2. The V segment lost 4 bases and the J segment 6 bases; nucleotides outside the gene matches: 9. CDR1 and CDR2 from the germline V gene are SGHRS and YFSETQ. The CDR3 has 16 amino acids. The CDR3 loop reads CASSTGTSGRYDTQYF. The CDR3 coding sequence is TGCGCCAGCAGCACCGGGACTAGCGGGCGTTACGATACGCAGTATTTT.

In this sample, this clonotype turned up a few times. This rearrangement joins TRBV5-1 to TRBJ2-2, with 10 bases lining up with TRBD2. CDR1 SGHRS and CDR2 YFSETQ come from the germline V gene. The CDR3 is made up of 15 amino acids. Germline trimming cut 7 bases from V and 3 bases from J; bases unmatched to any gene: 6. The CDR3 sequence: CASRSGRADTGELFF. The CDR3 DNA reads TGCGCCAGCCGAAGCGGGAGGGCCGACACCGGGGAGCTGTTTTTT.

The V gene is TRBV7-6, the J gene TRBJ2-7; no firm D call. This CDR3 is 15 amino acids long. Germline values: CDR1 SGHVS, CDR2 FNYEAQ. V was cut by 2 bases and J by 3 bases, with 14 bases left in between. This CDR3 is CASSLIKGLDYEQYF. CDR3 DNA: TGTGCCAGCAGCTTAATCAAGGGCCTAGACTACGAGCAGTACTTC. Together with reference TRBV7-6 and TRBJ2-7, the CDR3 gives the full variable domain: GAGVSQSPRYKVTKRGQDVALRCDPISGHVSLYWYRQALGQGPEFLTYFNYEAQQDKSGLPNDRFSAERPEGSISTLTIQRTEQRDSAMYRCASSLIKGLDYEQYFGPGTRLTVT.

The chain employs TRBV6-1 and TRBJ1-1; 9 bases fit TRBD1. Trimming cost V 6 bases and J 7 bases; bases outside gene matches: 9. Per germline, CDR1 MNHNS and CDR2 SASEGT. The CDR3 runs 14 residues. Written as DNA, the CDR3 is TGTGCCAGCAGGACCGGGACAGGGTTTTTTGAAGCTTTCTTT. Translating gives CASRTGTGFFEAFF.

This clonotype has a handful of counts. J is TRBJ2-3 and V is TRBV18, with D tentatively TRBD2 (6 bases). The CDR3 consists of 19 residues. V lost 2 bases and J 0 bases, leaving 21 bases between the germline ends. CDR1 is KGHSH, CDR2 LQKENI, per germline. CDR3 in amino acids: CASSPKIAVTTSSTDTQYF. Here the CDR3 DNA reads TGTGCCAGCTCACCAAAAATAGCGGTAACGACCTCTAGCACAGATACGCAGTATTTT.